This T cell receptor (beta chain) was obtained from a study of control samples from healthy donors and cancer patients. Trimming at V came to 4 bases and at J to 5 bases, leaving 5 bases not matched to a gene. The CDR3 loop spans 14 amino acids. In germline, CDR1 is SGHDT, CDR2 YYEEEE. Profiling relied on immunoSEQ multiplex PCR, and the TCRdb table lists in-frame clones only, not all of them. The sample carries 100,000 or so clones, about four fifths recorded once. The origin of this receptor is a woman aged 45 to 65 in good health. The sequencing sample was made of blood. The gene calls are TRBV5-6 and TRBJ2-7; TRBD2 agrees at 11 bases. CDR3 in DNA: TGTGCCAGCAGCGTAGCGGGGGGGATAGACGAGCAGTACTTC. This encodes CASSVAGGIDEQYF.